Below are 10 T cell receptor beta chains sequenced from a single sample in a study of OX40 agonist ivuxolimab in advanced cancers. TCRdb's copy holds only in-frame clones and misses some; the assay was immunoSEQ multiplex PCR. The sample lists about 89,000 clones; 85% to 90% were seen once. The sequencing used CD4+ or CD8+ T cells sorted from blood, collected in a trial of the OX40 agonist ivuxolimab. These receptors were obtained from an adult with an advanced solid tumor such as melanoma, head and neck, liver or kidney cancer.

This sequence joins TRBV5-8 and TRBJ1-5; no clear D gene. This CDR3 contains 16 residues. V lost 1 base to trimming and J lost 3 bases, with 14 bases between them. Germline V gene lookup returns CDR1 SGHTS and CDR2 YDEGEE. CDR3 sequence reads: CASSLQAKYFNQPQHF. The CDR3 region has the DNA TGTGCCAGCAGCTTGCAGGCCAAATACTTCAATCAGCCCCAGCATTTT.

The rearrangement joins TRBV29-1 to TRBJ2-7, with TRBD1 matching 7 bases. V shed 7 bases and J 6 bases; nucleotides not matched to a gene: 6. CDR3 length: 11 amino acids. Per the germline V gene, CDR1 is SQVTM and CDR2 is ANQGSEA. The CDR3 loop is CSAGDSSEQYF. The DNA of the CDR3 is TGCAGCGCCGGGGACAGCAGCGAGCAGTACTTC.

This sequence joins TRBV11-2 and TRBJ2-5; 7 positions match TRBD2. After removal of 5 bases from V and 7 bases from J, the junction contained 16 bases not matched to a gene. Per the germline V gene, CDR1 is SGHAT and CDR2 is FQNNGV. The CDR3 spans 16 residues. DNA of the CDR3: TGTGCCAGCAGCCATCTAGCGGCCACCACATGGGGGACCCAGTACTTC. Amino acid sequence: CASSHLAATTWGTQYF.

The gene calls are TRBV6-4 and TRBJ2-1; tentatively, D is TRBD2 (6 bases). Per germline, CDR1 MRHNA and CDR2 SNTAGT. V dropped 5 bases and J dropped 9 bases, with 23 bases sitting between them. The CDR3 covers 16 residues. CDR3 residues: CASSPAGGWTPSEQFF. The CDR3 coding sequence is TGTGCCAGCAGTCCTGCCGGGGGATGGACCCCTAGTGAGCAGTTCTTC.

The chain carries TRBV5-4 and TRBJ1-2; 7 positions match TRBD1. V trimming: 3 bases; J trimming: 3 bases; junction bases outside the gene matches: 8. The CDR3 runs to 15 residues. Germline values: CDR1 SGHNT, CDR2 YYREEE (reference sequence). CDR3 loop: CASSSYGTADYGYTF. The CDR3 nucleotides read TGTGCCAGCAGCTCCTACGGGACAGCGGACTATGGCTACACCTTC. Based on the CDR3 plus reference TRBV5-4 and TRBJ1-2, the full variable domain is ETGVTQSPTHLIKTRGQQVTLRCSSQSGHNTVSWYQQALGQGPQFIFQYYREEENGRGNFPPRFSGLQFPNYSSELNVNALELDDSALYLCASSSYGTADYGYTFGSGTRLTVV.

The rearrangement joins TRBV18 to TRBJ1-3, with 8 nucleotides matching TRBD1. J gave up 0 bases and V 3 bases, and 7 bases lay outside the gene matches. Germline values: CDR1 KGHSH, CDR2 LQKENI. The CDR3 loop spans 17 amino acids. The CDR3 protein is CASSPSTGVGSGNTIYF. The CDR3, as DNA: TGTGCCAGCTCACCGTCGACAGGGGTGGGCTCTGGAAACACCATATATTTT.

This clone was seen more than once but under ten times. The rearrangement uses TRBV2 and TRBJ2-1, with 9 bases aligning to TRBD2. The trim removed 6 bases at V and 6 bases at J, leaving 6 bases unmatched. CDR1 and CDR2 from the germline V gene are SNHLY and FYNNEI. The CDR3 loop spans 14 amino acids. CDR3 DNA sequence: TGTGCCAGCAGCCTAGCGGGGAGCTTCAATGAGCAGTTCTTC. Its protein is CASSLAGSFNEQFF.

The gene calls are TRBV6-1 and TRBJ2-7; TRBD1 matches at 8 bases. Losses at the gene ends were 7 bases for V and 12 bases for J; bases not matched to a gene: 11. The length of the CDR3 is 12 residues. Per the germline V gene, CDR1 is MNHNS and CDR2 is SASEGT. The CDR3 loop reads CASMKDRAVLYF. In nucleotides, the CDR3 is TGTGCCAGCATGAAGGACAGGGCGGTACTGTACTTC.

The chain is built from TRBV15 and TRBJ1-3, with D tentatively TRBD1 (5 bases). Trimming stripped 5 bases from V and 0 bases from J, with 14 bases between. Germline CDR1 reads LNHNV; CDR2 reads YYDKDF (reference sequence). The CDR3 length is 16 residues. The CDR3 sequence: CATSGRQSHSGNTIYF. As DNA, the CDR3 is TGTGCCACCAGCGGCCGACAGTCCCACTCTGGAAACACCATATATTTT.

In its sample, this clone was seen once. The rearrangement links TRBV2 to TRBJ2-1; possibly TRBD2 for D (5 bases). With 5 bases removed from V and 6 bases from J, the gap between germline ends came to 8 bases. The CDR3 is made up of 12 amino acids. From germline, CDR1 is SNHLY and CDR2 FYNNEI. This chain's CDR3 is CASSLGSNEQFF. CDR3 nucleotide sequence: TGTGCCAGCAGTCTGGGGAGCAATGAGCAGTTCTTC.